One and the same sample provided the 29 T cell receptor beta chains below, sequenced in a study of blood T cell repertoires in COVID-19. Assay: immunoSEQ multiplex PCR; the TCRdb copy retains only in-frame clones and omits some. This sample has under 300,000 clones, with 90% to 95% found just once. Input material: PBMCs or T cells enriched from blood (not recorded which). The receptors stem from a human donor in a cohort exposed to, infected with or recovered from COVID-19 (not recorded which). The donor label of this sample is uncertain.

This CDR3 is CASSSFRRGDYEQYF. The DNA for the CDR3 is TGTGCCAGCAGCTCGTTTCGCCGCGGAGACTACGAGCAGTACTTC. The chain joins TRBV13 to TRBJ2-7, with D hard to call. From germline, CDR1 is PRHDT and CDR2 FYEKMQ (reference sequence). The CDR3 is 15 amino acids. V was trimmed by 4 bases and J by 3 bases, leaving 16 bases between them.

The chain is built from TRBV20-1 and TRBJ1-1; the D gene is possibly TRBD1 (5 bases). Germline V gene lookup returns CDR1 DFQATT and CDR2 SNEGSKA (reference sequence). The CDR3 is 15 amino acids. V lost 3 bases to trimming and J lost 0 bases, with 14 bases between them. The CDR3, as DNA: TGCAGTGCTAGTCCTTTCTGGGGGGTGAACACTGAAGCTTTCTTT. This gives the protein CSASPFWGVNTEAFF.

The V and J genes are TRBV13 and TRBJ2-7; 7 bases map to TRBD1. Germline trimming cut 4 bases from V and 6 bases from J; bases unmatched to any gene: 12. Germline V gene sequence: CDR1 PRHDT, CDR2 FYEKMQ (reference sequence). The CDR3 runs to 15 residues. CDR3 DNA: TGTGCCAGCAGCTCACAGGGGAAGGCCTTTGGCGAGCAGTACTTC. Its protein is CASSSQGKAFGEQYF.

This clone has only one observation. The DNA of the CDR3 is TGTGCCAGCTTCCCGTCGGGGACAGGGGAGAATGAAAAACTGTTTTTT. Protein: CASFPSGTGENEKLFF. This chain joins TRBV27 and TRBJ1-4; 10 bases match TRBD1. V was pared by 8 bases and J by 5 bases, with 11 bases of the junction left unmatched. Looked up from germline, CDR1 is MNHEY and CDR2 is SMNVEV (reference sequence). This CDR3 has 16 amino acids.

CDR3 nucleotide sequence: TGTGCCAGCAGCTCCCGACAGGCTCCCCAGAACTATGGCTACACCTTC. It codes for CASSSRQAPQNYGYTF. J is TRBJ1-2 and V is TRBV6-2 or TRBV6-3; D is possibly TRBD1 (6 bases). CDR3 length: 16 amino acids. V was pared by 6 bases and J by 2 bases, with 19 bases between. Germline lookup yields CDR1 MNHEY and CDR2 SVGEGT.

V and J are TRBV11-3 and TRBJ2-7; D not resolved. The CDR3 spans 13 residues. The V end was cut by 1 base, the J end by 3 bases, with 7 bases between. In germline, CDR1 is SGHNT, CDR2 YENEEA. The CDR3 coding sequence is TGTGCCAGCAGCTTAGGGCTAGACTACGAGCAGTACTTC. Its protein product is CASSLGLDYEQYF.

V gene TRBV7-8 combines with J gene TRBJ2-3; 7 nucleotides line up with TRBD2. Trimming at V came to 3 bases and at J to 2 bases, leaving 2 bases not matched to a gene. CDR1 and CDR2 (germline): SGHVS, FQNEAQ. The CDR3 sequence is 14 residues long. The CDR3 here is CASSLAGDTDTQYF. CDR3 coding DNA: TGTGCCAGCAGCTTGGCGGGGGACACAGATACGCAGTATTTT.

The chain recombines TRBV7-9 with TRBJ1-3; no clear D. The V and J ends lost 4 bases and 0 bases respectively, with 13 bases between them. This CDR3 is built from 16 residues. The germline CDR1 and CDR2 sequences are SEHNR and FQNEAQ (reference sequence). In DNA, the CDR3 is TGTGCCAGCAGCTCTATAAGCGGGAGCTCTGGAAACACCATATATTTT. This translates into CASSSISGSSGNTIYF.

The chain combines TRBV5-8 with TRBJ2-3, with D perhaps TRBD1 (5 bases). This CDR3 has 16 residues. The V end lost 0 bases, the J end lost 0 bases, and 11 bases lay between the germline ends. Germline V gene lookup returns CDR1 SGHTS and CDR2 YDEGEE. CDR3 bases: TGTGCCAGCAGCTTGGGGGGCAGCTCTAGCACAGATACGCAGTATTTT. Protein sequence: CASSLGGSSSTDTQYF.

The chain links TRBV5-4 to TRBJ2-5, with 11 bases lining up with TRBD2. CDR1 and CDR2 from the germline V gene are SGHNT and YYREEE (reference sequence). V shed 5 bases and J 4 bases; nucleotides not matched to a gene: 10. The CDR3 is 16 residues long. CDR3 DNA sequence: TGTGCCAGCAGGCCCCGGTTAGCGGGGGGGCCAGAGACCCAGTACTTC. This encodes CASRPRLAGGPETQYF.

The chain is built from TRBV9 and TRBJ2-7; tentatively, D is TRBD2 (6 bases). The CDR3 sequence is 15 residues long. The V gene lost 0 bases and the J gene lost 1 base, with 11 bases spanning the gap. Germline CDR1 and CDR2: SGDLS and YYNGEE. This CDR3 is CASSVESGESYEQYF. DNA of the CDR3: TGTGCCAGCAGCGTAGAGTCGGGGGAGTCCTACGAGCAGTACTTC.

This CDR3 is CASRGTGQETQYF. As DNA, the CDR3 is TGTGCCAGCAGGGGGACAGGGCAAGAGACCCAGTACTTC. This chain connects TRBV7-2 to TRBJ2-5; 9 bases fit TRBD1. CDR3 length: 13 amino acids. Germline V gene lookup returns CDR1 SGHTA and CDR2 FQGNSA. Germline trimming cut 6 bases from V and 2 bases from J; bases unmatched to any gene: 1.

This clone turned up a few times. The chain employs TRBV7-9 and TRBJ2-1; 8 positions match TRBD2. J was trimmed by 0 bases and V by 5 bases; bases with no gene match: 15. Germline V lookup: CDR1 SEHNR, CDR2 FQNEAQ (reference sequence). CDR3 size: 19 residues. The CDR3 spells CASSPGQLGGGISYNEQFF. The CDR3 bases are TGTGCCAGCAGCCCAGGCCAGCTTGGCGGGGGGATCTCCTACAATGAGCAGTTCTTC.

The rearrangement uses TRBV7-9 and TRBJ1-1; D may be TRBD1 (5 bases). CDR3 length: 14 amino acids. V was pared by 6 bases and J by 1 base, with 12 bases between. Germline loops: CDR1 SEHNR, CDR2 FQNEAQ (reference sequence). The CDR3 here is CASRGGLKNTEAFF. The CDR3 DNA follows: TGTGCCAGCAGGGGGGGACTGAAGAACACTGAAGCTTTCTTT. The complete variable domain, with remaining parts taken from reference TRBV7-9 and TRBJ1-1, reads DTGVSQNPRHKITKRGQNVTFRCDPISEHNRLYWYRQTLGQGPEFLTYFQNEAQLEKSRLLSDRFSAERPKGSFSTLEIQRTEQGDSAMYLCASRGGLKNTEAFFGQGTRLTVV.

The CDR3 sequence is CASSQGQGYQPQHF. The CDR3 bases are TGTGCCAGCAGCCAGGGACAGGGGTATCAGCCCCAGCATTTT. V usage is TRBV6-5 and J usage is TRBJ1-5; 10 nucleotides agree with TRBD1. CDR1 is MNHEY and CDR2 is SVGAGI in the germline V gene. CDR3 length equals 14 residues. V gave up 6 bases and J gave up 5 bases; unmatched junction bases: 4.

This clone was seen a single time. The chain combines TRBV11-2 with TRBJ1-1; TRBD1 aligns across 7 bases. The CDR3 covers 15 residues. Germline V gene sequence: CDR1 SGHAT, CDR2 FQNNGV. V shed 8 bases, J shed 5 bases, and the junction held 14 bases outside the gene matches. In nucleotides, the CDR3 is TGTGCCAGCTCCTCCGCCTTCGCAGGGGGAACTGAAGCTTTCTTT. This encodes CASSSAFAGGTEAFF.

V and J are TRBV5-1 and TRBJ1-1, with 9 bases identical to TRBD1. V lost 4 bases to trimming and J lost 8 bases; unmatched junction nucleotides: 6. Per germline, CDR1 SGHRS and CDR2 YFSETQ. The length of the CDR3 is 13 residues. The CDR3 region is CASSIQGAREAFF. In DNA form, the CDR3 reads TGCGCCAGCAGCATACAGGGGGCGAGAGAAGCTTTCTTT.

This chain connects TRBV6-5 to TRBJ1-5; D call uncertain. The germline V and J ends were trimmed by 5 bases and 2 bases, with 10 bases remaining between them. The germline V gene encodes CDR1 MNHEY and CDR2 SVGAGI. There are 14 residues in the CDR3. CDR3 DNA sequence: TGTGCCAGCAGTCGGCCAGGCCGCAATCAGCCCCAGCATTTT. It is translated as CASSRPGRNQPQHF.

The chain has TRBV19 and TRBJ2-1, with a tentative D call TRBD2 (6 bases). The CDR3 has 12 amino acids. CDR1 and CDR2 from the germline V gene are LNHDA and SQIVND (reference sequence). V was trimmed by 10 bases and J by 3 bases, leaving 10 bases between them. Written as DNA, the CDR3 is TGTGCCACCGCCGGGGGCTACAATGAGCAGTTCTTC. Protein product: CATAGGYNEQFF.

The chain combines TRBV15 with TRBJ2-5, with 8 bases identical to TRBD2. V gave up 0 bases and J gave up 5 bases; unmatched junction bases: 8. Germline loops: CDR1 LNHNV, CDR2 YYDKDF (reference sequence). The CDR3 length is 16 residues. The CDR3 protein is CATSRDQGGGLETQYF. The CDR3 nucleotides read TGTGCCACCAGCAGAGATCAGGGCGGGGGGCTCGAGACCCAGTACTTC.

CDR3 in amino acids: CASSSFPGQGADEQFF. CDR3 coding DNA: TGTGCCAGCAGCTCCTTCCCGGGACAGGGGGCCGATGAGCAGTTCTTC. The chain combines TRBV7-8 with TRBJ2-1; TRBD1 aligns across 12 bases. The CDR3 extends over 16 amino acids. The trim removed 4 bases at V and 8 bases at J, leaving 9 bases unmatched. Germline CDR1 reads SGHVS; CDR2 reads FQNEAQ.

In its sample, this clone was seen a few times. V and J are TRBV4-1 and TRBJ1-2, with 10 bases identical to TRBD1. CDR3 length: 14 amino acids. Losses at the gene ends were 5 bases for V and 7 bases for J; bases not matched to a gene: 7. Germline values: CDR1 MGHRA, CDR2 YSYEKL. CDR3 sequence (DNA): TGCGCCAGCAGCTCCCGACAGGGGGCGATTGGCTACACCTTC. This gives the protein CASSSRQGAIGYTF.

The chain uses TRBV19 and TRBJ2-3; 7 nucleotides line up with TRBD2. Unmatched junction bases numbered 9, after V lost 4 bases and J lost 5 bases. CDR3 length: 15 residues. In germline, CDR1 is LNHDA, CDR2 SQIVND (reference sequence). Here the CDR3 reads CASSTPSGGGDTQYF. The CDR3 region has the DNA TGTGCCAGTAGTACGCCTAGCGGCGGGGGAGATACGCAGTATTTT.

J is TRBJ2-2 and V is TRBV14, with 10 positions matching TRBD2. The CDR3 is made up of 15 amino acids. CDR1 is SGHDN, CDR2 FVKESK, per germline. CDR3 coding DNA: TGTGCACCCCCGGGGGTAGCGGGGGGTAACGGGGAGCTGTTTTTT. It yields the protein CAPPGVAGGNGELFF.

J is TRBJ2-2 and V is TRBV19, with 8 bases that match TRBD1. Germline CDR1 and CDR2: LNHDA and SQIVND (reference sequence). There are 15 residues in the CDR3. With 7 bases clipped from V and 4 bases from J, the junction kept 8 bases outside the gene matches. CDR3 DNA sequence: TGTGCCAGTACGGCCAACAGGGGGACCACCGGGGAGCTGTTTTTT. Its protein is CASTANRGTTGELFF. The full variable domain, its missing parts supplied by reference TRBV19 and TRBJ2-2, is DGGITQSPKYLFRKEGQNVTLSCEQNLNHDAMYWYRQDPGQGLRLIYYSQIVNDFQKGDIAEGYSVSREKKESFPLTVTSAQKNPTAFYLCASTANRGTTGELFFGEGSRLTVL.

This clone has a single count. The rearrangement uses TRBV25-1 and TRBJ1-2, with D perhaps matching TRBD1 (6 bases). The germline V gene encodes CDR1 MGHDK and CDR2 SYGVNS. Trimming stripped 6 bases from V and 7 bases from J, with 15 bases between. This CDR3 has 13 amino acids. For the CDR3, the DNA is TGTGCCAGCAGCCTAGCGGGGGCAGCTGGCTACACCTTC. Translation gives CASSLAGAAGYTF.

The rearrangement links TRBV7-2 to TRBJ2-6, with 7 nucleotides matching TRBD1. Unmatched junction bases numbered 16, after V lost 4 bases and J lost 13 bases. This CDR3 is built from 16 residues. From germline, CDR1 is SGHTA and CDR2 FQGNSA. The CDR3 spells CASSSRPGTAERVLTF. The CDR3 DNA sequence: TGTGCCAGCAGCTCCCGCCCCGGGACAGCCGAAAGGGTCCTGACTTTC.

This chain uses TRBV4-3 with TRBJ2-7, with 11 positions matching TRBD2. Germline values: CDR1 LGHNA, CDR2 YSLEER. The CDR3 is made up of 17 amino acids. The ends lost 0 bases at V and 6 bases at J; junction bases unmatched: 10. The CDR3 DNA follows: TGCGCCAGCAGCCAAGACCTTAGCGGGGGGGCAAATGGCGAGCAGTACTTC. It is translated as CASSQDLSGGANGEQYF.

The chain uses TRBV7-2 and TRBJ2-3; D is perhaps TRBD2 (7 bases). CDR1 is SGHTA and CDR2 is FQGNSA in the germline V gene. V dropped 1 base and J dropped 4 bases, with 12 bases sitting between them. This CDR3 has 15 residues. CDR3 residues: CASSLDGGAADTQYF. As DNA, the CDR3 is TGTGCCAGCAGCTTAGATGGGGGGGCCGCAGATACGCAGTATTTT.